This T cell receptor beta chain was recovered during a study of shared clonotypes between healthy human individuals. The length of the CDR3 is 13 residues. V gave up 0 bases and J gave up 15 bases, with 16 bases separating them. Germline V lookup: CDR1 SGHRS, CDR2 YFSETQ. Data came from immunoSEQ multiplex PCR; TCRdb stores just in-frame clones and leaves some out. The sample has fewer than 800,000 clones; about 91% are singletons. Naivety among CD8 cells was defined by CD45RO negativity and positive CCR7 selection, thereby excluding terminally differentiated effector memory CD45RA+ cells. The chain employs TRBV5-1 and TRBJ2-1; possible D gene TRBD2, 6 bases. Sequenced input: naive CD8+ T cells sorted from blood. This receptor was taken from a man younger than 40 in good health. CDR3 nucleotide sequence: TGCGCCAGCAGCTTGGCGGCGGGAATGATTCCGTTCTTC. Its translation: CASSLAAGMIPFF.